These 25 T cell receptor beta chains were sequenced from one sample in a study of CD8 T cells in Susac syndrome (dated by TCRdb to about 2019). Library preparation employed the immunoSEQ multiplex PCR assay. RNA was extracted using the RNeasy kit, and about 0.45 to 1 ug of the RNA was reverse transcribed with random hexamers. TCRdb passed the public sequencing reads through fastp at Q25 and MiXCR, retaining productive beta sequences. Entries that share a CDR3 protein sequence are merged under the most common genes and DNA. The sample records about 150,000 distinct CDR3 sequences, 90% to 96% of which are singletons. The biggest ten clones account for roughly 0.08% of the sample. Sequenced material: CD4+ T cells from PBMCs. The receptors derive from a human donor with Susac syndrome.

The CDR3 is CSAAGLAYEQYF. The CDR3 nucleotides are TGCAGCGCAGCGGGACTAGCTTACGAGCAGTACTTC. The chain recombines TRBV29-1 with TRBJ2-7; 9 bases line up with TRBD2. CDR1 and CDR2 from the germline V gene are SQVTM and ANQGSEA. V dropped 7 bases and J dropped 4; count of bases not matched to a gene: 5. The CDR3 totals 12 residues.

The chain recombines TRBV25-1 with TRBJ2-7; D unresolved. Trimming took off 1 base at V and 2 bases at J, with 12 bases between the two ends. Germline V gene data show CDR1 as MGHDK and CDR2 as SYGVNS. CDR3 length: 15 residues. The CDR3 loop is CASSESYSTPYEQYF. CDR3 DNA: TGTGCCAGCAGTGAATCGTACAGCACCCCCTACGAGCAGTACTTC.

The chain couples TRBV6-2 or TRBV6-3 to TRBJ2-3, with 7 bases that match TRBD2. The V segment lost 0 bases and the J segment 2 bases; nucleotides outside the gene matches: 2. This CDR3 comprises 15 residues. Germline V lookup: CDR1 MNHEY, CDR2 SVGEGT. CDR3 region: CASSYSGTNTDTQYF. CDR3 nucleotides: TGTGCCAGCAGTTACTCCGGGACTAACACAGATACGCAGTATTTT.

The V gene is TRBV28, the J gene TRBJ1-5; weak D call: TRBD1 (6 bases). Germline CDR1 is MDHEN and CDR2 is SYDVKM. V was pared by 2 bases and J by 8 bases, with 13 bases between. This CDR3 has 14 amino acids. The CDR3 loop reads CASSLRGGPKPQHF. DNA of the CDR3: TGTGCCAGCAGTTTAAGGGGGGGGCCGAAGCCCCAGCATTTT.

This chain joins TRBV6-5 and TRBJ2-3; unclear D gene. The germline CDR1 and CDR2 sequences are MNHEY and SVGAGI. Trimming left V 5 bases short and J 7 bases short, with 7 bases between. The CDR3 length is 11 residues. The CDR3 DNA reads as TGTGCCAGCAGTCGTGGACATACGCAGTATTTT. Translation: CASSRGHTQYF.

The V and J genes are TRBV5-6 and TRBJ2-5, with unresolved D. Germline CDR1 reads SGHDT; CDR2 reads YYEEEE. V was pared by 3 bases and J by 1 base, with 7 bases between. This CDR3 has 13 residues. Here the CDR3 reads CASSSFFQETQYF. Written as DNA, the CDR3 is TGTGCCAGCAGCTCCTTCTTCCAAGAGACCCAGTACTTC.

V usage is TRBV28 and J usage is TRBJ1-2; D is uncertain. This CDR3 is 13 amino acids long. The V end lost 8 bases, the J end lost 4 bases, and 14 bases lay between the germline ends. Germline assignment: CDR1 MDHEN and CDR2 SYDVKM. The CDR3 sequence: CASGEGSGYGYTF. The DNA for the CDR3 is TGTGCCAGCGGCGAAGGGTCGGGCTATGGCTACACCTTC.

The V call is TRBV2, the J call TRBJ1-2, with no clear D. The CDR3 covers 14 residues. The V gene's germline CDR1 is SNHLY and CDR2 FYNNEI. Trimming removed 5 bases at V and 2 bases at J, with 12 bases between. In DNA, the CDR3 is TGTGCCAGCAGTTACCTACTTCCGAACTATGGCTACACCTTC. Translation gives CASSYLLPNYGYTF. The variable domain in full, with the rest retrieved from reference TRBV2 and TRBJ1-2, is EPEVTQTPSHQVTQMGQEVILRCVPISNHLYFYWYRQILGQKVEFLVSFYNNEISEKSEIFDDQFSVERPDGSNFTLKIRSTKLEDSAMYFCASSYLLPNYGYTFGSGTRLTVV.

V and J are TRBV23-1 and TRBJ2-4; TRBD1 is a possible D gene (6 bases). TRBV23-1 is recorded as an ORF, its role being uncertain. This CDR3 contains 16 residues. The V gene lost 8 bases and the J gene lost 0 bases, with 17 bases spanning the gap. CDR3 in DNA: TGCGCCAGCGCCCGGGACATAATACTAGCCAAAAACATTCAGTACTTC. Its translation: CASARDIILAKNIQYF.

The chain combines TRBV20-1 with TRBJ1-2, with TRBD1 identical over 9 bases. The trim removed 0 bases at V and 6 bases at J, leaving 8 bases unmatched. This CDR3 region has 15 residues. Germline V CDR1 and CDR2: DFQATT, SNEGSKA (reference sequence). The CDR3: CSARDLQGANDGYTF. The CDR3 nucleotides read TGCAGTGCTAGAGATTTACAGGGGGCGAATGATGGCTACACCTTC.

V is TRBV20-1 and J is TRBJ2-3; possibly TRBD1 or TRBD2 for D (6 bases each). There are 14 residues in the CDR3. CDR1 DFQATT and CDR2 SNEGSKA come from the germline V gene (reference sequence). V gave up 6 bases and J gave up 6 bases, with 19 bases separating them. CDR3 residues: CSAAEGGPRDTQYF. CDR3 in DNA: TGCAGTGCGGCCGAAGGGGGGCCGCGGGATACGCAGTATTTT.

This rearrangement joins TRBV28 to TRBJ2-4, with D tentatively TRBD1 (5 bases). This CDR3 contains 13 residues. The germline gives CDR1 MDHEN, CDR2 SYDVKM. Trimming pared 5 bases from V and 6 bases from J, leaving 11 bases between. CDR3 nucleotide sequence: TGTGCCAGCAGTACTGACAGTTCAAACATTCAGTACTTC. Its translation: CASSTDSSNIQYF.

This chain uses TRBV20-1 with TRBJ1-1; 7 bases map to TRBD1. Per the germline V gene, CDR1 is DFQATT and CDR2 is SNEGSKA (reference sequence). Trimming took 3 bases from V and 1 from J; bases not matched to a gene: 11. The CDR3 spans 16 residues. DNA for the CDR3: TGCAGTGCTAGCGGGACAGCCGGGGCCTCGAACACTGAAGCTTTCTTT. This translates into CSASGTAGASNTEAFF.

The chain carries TRBV6-6 and TRBJ2-1; D uncertain. The CDR3 runs 16 residues. Per germline, CDR1 MNHNY and CDR2 SVGAGI (reference sequence). Trimming cost V 9 bases and J 0 bases, with 18 bases left between them. The chain's CDR3 is CASSYFGVSSYNEQFF. CDR3 coding DNA: TGTGCCAGTTCGTATTTCGGAGTTAGCTCCTACAATGAGCAGTTCTTC.

J is TRBJ2-3 and V is TRBV29-1; D not certain. The CDR3 runs 11 residues. V dropped 5 bases and J dropped 2 bases, with 5 bases sitting between them. Germline CDR1 reads SQVTM; CDR2 reads ANQGSEA. This CDR3 is CSVSFTDTQYF. The CDR3 DNA reads TGCAGCGTTTCATTCACAGATACGCAGTATTTT.

The chain joins TRBV3-1 to TRBJ1-5; a weak D match, TRBD1 (5 bases). Germline values: CDR1 LGHDT, CDR2 YNNKEL (reference sequence). CDR3 length equals 14 residues. V lost 4 bases and J lost 6, with 13 bases in between. CDR3 sequence (DNA): TGTGCCAGCAGCCGGCGGGGGACCTCTCAGCCCCAGCATTTT. Encoded protein: CASSRRGTSQPQHF.

The chain employs TRBV21-1 and TRBJ2-7; the table names TRBD2, a call not compared with the DNA. TRBV21-1 is a pseudogene segment. This CDR3 spans 15 amino acids. CDR3 sequence reads: CASSLPGLARYEQYF. The DNA of the CDR3 is TGTGCCAGCAGCCTCCCCGGACTAGCCCGCTACGAGCAGTACTTC.

The chain has TRBV5-6 and TRBJ2-1, with D tentatively TRBD1 (5 bases). This CDR3 spans 16 amino acids. V was cut by 1 base and J by 4 bases, with 15 bases left in between. Per the germline V gene, CDR1 is SGHDT and CDR2 is YYEEEE. This chain's CDR3 is CASSLPPPTVYNEQFF. The CDR3 DNA sequence: TGTGCCAGCAGCTTGCCACCACCGACAGTATACAATGAGCAGTTCTTC.

The chain has TRBV7-9 and TRBJ2-7; 8 positions agree with TRBD1. The germline V gene encodes CDR1 SEHNR and CDR2 FQNEAQ (reference sequence). V lost 5 bases and J lost 5; bases outside the gene matches: 8. There are 14 residues in the CDR3. Here the CDR3 reads CASSTRGRWDEQYF. CDR3 bases: TGTGCCAGCAGCACCAGGGGGCGCTGGGACGAGCAGTACTTC.

The V gene is TRBV5-6, the J gene TRBJ1-2; a possible D gene is TRBD1 (5 bases). Trimming cost V 4 bases and J 8 bases, with 12 bases left between them. The CDR3 runs to 12 residues. Germline CDR1 and CDR2: SGHDT and YYEEEE. The CDR3 spells CASSPGDRGYTF. CDR3 coding DNA: TGTGCCAGCAGCCCGGGGGACCGGGGCTACACCTTC.

The chain is built from TRBV5-1 and TRBJ2-1; TRBD1 aligns across 9 bases. The CDR3 consists of 15 residues. The V gene end was trimmed by 4 bases and the J gene end by 3 bases; junction bases not matched to a gene: 5. CDR1 is SGHRS and CDR2 is YFSETQ in the germline V gene. CDR3: CASSKWDRDYNEQFF. The CDR3 DNA is TGCGCCAGCAGCAAATGGGACAGGGACTACAATGAGCAGTTCTTC.

The chain combines TRBV5-1 with TRBJ2-5; 7 nucleotides match TRBD1. CDR3 length: 14 residues. Germline lookup yields CDR1 SGHRS and CDR2 YFSETQ. Germline trimming cut 4 bases from V and 4 bases from J; bases unmatched to any gene: 7. The CDR3 DNA reads TGCGCCAGCAGCCCGGGACAGATCGGAGAGACCCAGTACTTC. Translation gives CASSPGQIGETQYF.

This clonotype was detected only once. The chain uses TRBV21-1 and TRBJ1-1; no DNA check was done on the table's D call, TRBD1. TRBV21-1 is classified as a pseudogene. This CDR3 has 15 amino acids. The CDR3 here is CASSKVGDRWTEAFF. CDR3 bases: TGTGCCAGCAGCAAAGTTGGAGACAGGTGGACTGAAGCTTTCTTT.

CDR3 bases: TGCAGTGCTCCCAGAGCGGGTCTTAACTATGGCTACACCTTC. Protein product: CSAPRAGLNYGYTF. The chain recombines TRBV20-1 with TRBJ1-2; D is undetermined. Trimming shortened V by 5 bases and J by 1 base, and 14 bases separated the two germline ends. The CDR3 length is 14 residues. Germline-derived CDR1 and CDR2 are DFQATT and SNEGSKA (reference sequence).

V and J are TRBV10-3 and TRBJ2-1, with 8 nucleotides matching TRBD1. Unmatched junction bases numbered 11, after V lost 6 bases and J lost 7 bases. The CDR3 runs to 15 residues. Germline CDR1 is ENHRY and CDR2 is SYGVKD. CDR3 coding DNA: TGTGCCATCAGGGGATCGGACAGGGACCTTAATGAGCAGTTCTTC. Its protein product is CAIRGSDRDLNEQFF.